The clone carrying this TCR beta chain was seen at least ten times. Its antigen is unidentified. The data are from a study of prognosis after radiotherapy for stage I lung cancer. Study findings and constraints: Shannon entropy after stereotactic body radiation therapy was lower in patients who developed distant metastases.

Genomic DNA was the source, and TCR beta CDR3 was amplified from it by two-round multiplex PCR. Primers were specific to each TRBV and TRBJ gene in first-round PCR. TCRdb fed the multiplex PCR reads into MiXCR, producing one record per CDR3 protein. The data hold about 18,000 distinct CDR3 sequences, with around 15% observed a single time. Sequencing used PBMCs, obtained before or after stereotactic body radiation therapy (not recorded which). The origin of this receptor is a donor at least 50 years old with non-small cell lung cancer.

CDR3 bases: TGTGCCAGCAGGGAAACTAATTCCGGGGAGCTGTTTTTT. This gives the protein CASRETNSGELFF. The chain couples TRBV28 to TRBJ2-2; no clear D. The CDR3 runs to 13 residues. Looked up from germline, CDR1 is MDHEN and CDR2 is SYDVKM. The V end was cut by 6 bases, the J end by 6 bases, with 11 bases between.